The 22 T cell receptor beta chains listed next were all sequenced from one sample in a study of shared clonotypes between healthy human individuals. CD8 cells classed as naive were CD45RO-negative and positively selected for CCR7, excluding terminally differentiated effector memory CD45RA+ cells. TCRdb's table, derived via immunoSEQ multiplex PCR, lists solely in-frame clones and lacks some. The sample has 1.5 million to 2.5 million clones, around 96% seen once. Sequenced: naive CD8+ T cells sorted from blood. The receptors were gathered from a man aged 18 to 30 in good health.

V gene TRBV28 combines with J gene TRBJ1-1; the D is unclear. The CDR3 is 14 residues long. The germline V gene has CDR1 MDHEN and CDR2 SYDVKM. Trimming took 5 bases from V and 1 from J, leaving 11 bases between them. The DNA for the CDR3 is TGTGCCAGCAGTCCGGACGGAGGGAACACTGAAGCTTTCTTT. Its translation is CASSPDGGNTEAFF.

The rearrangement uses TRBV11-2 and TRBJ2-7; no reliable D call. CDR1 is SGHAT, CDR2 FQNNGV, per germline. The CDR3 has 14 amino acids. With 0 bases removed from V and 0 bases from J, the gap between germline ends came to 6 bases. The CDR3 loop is CASSLEQYSYEQYF. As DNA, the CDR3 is TGTGCCAGCAGCTTAGAACAATACTCCTACGAGCAGTACTTC.

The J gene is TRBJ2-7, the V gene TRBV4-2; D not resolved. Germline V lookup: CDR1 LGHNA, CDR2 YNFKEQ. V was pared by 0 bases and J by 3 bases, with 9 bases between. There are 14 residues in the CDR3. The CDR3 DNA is TGTGCCAGCAGCCAAGATGGTGTCGGCTACGAGCAGTACTTC. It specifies CASSQDGVGYEQYF.

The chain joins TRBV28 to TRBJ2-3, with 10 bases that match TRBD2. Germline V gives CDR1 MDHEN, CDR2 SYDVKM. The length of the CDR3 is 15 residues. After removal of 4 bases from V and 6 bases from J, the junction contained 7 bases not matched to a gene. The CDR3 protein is CASSSTSGVADTQYF. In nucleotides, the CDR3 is TGTGCCAGCAGTTCTACTAGCGGGGTCGCGGATACGCAGTATTTT.

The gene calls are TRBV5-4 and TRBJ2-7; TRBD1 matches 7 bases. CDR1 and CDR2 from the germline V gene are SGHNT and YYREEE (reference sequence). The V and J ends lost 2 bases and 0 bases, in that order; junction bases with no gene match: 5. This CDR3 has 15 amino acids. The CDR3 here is CASSFRGTDSYEQYF. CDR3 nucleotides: TGTGCCAGCAGCTTCCGTGGGACAGACTCCTACGAGCAGTACTTC. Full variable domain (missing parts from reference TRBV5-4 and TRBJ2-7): ETGVTQSPTHLIKTRGQQVTLRCSSQSGHNTVSWYQQALGQGPQFIFQYYREEENGRGNFPPRFSGLQFPNYSSELNVNALELDDSALYLCASSFRGTDSYEQYFGPGTRLTVT.

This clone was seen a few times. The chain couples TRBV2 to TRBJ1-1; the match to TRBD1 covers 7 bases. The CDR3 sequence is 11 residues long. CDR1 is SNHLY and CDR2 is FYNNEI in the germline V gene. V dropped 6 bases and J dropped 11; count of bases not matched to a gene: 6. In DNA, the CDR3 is TGTGCCAGCAGGGCGACAGGGAATGCTTTCTTT. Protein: CASRATGNAFF.

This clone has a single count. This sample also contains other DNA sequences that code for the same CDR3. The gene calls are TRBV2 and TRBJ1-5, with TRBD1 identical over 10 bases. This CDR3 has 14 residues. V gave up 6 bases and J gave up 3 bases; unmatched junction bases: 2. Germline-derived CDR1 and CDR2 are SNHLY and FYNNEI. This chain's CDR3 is CASRGTGDNQPQHF. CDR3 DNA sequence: TGTGCCAGCAGAGGGACAGGGGACAATCAGCCCCAGCATTTT. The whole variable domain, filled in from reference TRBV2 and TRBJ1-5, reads EPEVTQTPSHQVTQMGQEVILRCVPISNHLYFYWYRQILGQKVEFLVSFYNNEISEKSEIFDDQFSVERPDGSNFTLKIRSTKLEDSAMYFCASRGTGDNQPQHFGDGTRLSIL.

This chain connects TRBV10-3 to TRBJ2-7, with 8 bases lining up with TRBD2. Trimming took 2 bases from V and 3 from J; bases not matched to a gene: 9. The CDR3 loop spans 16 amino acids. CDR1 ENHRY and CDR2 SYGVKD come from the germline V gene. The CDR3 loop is CAISEAGLAFNYEQYF. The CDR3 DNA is TGTGCCATCAGTGAGGCTGGACTAGCCTTTAACTACGAGCAGTACTTC.

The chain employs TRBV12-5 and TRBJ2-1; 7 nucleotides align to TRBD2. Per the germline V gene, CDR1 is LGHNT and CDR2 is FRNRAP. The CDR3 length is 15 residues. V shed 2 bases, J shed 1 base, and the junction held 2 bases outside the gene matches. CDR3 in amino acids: CASGLSAGSYNEQFF. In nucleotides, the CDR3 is TGTGCTAGTGGTTTGTCAGCGGGGTCCTACAATGAGCAGTTCTTC.

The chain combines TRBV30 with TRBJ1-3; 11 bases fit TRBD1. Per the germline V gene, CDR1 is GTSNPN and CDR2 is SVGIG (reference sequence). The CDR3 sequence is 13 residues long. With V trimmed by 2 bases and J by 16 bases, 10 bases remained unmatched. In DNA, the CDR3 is TGTGCCTGGAGTCGGGACAGGGGGGCCCGGGCGTATTTT. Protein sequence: CAWSRDRGARAYF.

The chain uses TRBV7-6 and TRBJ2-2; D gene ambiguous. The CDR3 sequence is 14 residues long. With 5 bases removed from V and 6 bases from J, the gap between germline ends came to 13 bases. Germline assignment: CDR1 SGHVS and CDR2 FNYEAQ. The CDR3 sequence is CASSPGIVAGELFF. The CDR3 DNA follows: TGTGCCAGCAGCCCGGGTATCGTGGCCGGGGAGCTGTTTTTT.

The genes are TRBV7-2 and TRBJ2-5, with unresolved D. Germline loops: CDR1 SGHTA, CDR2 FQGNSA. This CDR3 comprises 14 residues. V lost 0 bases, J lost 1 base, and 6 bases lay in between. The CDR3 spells CASSLASLQETQYF. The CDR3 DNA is TGTGCCAGCAGCTTAGCTTCCCTCCAAGAGACCCAGTACTTC.

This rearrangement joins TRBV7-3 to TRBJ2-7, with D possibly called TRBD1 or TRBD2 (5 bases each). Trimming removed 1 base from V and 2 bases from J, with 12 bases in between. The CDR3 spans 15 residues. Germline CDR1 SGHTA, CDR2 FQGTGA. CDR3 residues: CASSLNPGTPYEQYF. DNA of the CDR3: TGTGCCAGCAGCTTAAATCCTGGGACCCCCTACGAGCAGTACTTC.

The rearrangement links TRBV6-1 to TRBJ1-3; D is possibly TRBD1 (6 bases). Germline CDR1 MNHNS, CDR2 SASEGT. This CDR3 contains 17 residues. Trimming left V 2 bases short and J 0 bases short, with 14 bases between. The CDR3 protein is CASSEIGTSSSGNTIYF. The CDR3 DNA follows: TGTGCCAGCAGTGAAATTGGGACATCCTCCTCTGGAAACACCATATATTTT.

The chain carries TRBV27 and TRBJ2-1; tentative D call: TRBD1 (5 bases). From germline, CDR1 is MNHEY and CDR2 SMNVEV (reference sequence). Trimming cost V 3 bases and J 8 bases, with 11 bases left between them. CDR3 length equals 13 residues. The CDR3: CASSFQGVDEQFF. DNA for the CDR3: TGTGCCAGCAGTTTTCAGGGTGTCGATGAGCAGTTCTTC.

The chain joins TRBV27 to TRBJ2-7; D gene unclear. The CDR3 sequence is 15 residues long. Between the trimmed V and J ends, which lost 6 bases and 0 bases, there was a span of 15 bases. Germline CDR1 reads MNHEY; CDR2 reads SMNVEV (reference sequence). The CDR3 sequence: CASSLNLLSSYEQYF. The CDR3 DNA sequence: TGTGCCAGCAGCCTTAATCTCCTCAGCTCCTACGAGCAGTACTTC.

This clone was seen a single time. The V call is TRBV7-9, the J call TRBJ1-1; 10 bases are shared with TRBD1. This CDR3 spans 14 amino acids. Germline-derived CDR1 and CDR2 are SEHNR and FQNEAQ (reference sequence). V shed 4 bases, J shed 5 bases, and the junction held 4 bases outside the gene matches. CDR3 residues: CASSWTGGRTEAFF. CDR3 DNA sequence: TGTGCCAGCAGCTGGACAGGGGGAAGGACTGAAGCTTTCTTT. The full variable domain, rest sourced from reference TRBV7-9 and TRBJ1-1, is DTGVSQNPRHKITKRGQNVTFRCDPISEHNRLYWYRQTLGQGPEFLTYFQNEAQLEKSRLLSDRFSAERPKGSFSTLEIQRTEQGDSAMYLCASSWTGGRTEAFFGQGTRLTVV.

This CDR3 is CASSLNTGAEQYF. CDR3 sequence (DNA): TGTGCCAGCAGCTTGAACACAGGGGCGGAGCAGTACTTC. This chain joins TRBV5-8 and TRBJ2-7, with 7 positions matching TRBD1. The junction had 5 bases not matched to a gene; V was cut back by 1 base and J by 7 bases. The CDR3 has 13 amino acids. Looked up from germline, CDR1 is SGHTS and CDR2 is YDEGEE. Full variable domain (outside the CDR3, taken from reference TRBV5-8 and TRBJ2-7): EAGVTQSPTHLIKTRGQQATLRCSPISGHTSVYWYQQALGLGLQFLLWYDEGEERNRGNFPPRFSGRQFPNYSSELNVNALELEDSALYLCASSLNTGAEQYFGPGTRLTVT.

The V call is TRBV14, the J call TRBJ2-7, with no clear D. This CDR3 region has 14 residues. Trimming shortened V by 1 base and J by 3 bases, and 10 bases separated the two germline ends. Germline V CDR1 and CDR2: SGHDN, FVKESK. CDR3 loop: CASSQGIASYEQYF. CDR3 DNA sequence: TGTGCCAGCAGCCAAGGTATCGCCAGCTACGAGCAGTACTTC.

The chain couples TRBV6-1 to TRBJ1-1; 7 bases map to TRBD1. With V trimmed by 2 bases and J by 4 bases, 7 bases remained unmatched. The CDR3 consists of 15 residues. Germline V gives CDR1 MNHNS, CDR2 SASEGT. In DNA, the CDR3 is TGTGCCAGCAGTGAACCCCGACAGGGAGGCACTGAAGCTTTCTTT. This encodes CASSEPRQGGTEAFF.

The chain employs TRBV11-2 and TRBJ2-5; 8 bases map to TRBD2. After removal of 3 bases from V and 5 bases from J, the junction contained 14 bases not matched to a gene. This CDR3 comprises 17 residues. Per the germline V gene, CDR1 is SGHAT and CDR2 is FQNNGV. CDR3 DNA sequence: TGTGCCAGCAGCTTGCCCTTAGTCGGGGGGGCCGAGGAGACCCAGTACTTC. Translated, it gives CASSLPLVGGAEETQYF.

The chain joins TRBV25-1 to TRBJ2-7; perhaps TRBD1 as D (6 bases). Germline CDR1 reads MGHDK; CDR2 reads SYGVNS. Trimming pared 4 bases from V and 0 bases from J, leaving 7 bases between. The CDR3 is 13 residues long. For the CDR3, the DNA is TGTGCCAGCAGTGGGGACAACTCCTACGAGCAGTACTTC. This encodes CASSGDNSYEQYF.